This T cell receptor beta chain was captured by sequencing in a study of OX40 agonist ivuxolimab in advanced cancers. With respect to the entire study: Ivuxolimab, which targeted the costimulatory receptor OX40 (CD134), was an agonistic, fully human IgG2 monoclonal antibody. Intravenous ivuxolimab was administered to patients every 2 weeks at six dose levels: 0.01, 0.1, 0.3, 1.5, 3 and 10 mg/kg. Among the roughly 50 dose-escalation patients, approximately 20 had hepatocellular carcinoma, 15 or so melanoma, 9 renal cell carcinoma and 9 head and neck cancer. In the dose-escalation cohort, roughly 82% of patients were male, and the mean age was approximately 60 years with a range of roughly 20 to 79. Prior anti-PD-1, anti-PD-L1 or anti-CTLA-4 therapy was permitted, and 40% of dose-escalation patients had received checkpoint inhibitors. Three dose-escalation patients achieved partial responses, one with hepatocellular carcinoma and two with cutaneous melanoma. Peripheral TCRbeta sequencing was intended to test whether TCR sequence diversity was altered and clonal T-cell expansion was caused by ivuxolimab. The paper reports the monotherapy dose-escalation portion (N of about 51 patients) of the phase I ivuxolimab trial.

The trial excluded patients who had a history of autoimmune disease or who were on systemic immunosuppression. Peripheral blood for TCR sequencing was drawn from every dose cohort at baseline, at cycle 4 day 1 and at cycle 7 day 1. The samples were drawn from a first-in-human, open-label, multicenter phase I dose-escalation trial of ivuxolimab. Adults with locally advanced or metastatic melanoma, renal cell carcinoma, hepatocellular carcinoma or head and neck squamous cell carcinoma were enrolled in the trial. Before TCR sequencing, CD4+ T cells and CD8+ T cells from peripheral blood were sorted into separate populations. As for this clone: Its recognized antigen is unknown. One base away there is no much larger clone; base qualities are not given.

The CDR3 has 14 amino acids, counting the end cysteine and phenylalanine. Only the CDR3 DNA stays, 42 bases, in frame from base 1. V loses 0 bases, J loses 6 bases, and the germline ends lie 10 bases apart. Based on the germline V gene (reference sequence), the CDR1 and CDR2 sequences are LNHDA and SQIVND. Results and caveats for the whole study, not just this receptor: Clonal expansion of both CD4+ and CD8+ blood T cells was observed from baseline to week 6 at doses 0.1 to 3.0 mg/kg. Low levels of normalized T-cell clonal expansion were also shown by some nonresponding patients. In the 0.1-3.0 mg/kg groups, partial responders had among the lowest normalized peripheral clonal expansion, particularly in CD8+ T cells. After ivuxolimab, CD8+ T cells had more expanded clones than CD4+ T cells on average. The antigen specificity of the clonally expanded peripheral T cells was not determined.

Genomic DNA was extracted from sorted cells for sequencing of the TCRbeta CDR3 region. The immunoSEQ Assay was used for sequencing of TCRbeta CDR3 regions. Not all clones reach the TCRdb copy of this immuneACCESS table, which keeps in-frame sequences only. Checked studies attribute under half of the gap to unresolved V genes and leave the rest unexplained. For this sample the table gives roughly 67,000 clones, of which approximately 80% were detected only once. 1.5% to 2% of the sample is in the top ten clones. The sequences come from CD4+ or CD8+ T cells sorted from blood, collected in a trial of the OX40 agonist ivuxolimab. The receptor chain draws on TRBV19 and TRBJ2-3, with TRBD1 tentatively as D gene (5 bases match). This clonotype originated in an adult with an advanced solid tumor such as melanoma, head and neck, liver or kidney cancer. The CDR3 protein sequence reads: CASSIDHQGDTQYF. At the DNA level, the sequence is TGTGCCAGTAGTATAGATCACCAGGGTGATACGCAGTATTTT.